A selection of T cell receptor beta chains follows, all from one sample in a study of early T cells in non-severe SARS-CoV-2 infection. TCRdb reanalysed the 5' RACE reads using MiXCR and keeps one entry per CDR3 protein. The sample yields over 30,000 distinct CDR3 sequences, about 8% seen once. The material was whole blood, obtained at baseline. Receptor source: an adult who was a healthcare worker with PCR-confirmed SARS-CoV-2 infection or an uninfected control (not recorded which). Both conserved end residues are part of each CDR3. A D gene is named only where the DNA matches it firmly. Not every row has a clone size; where given, it reads once, few, many or a size class.

>TRBJ1-4|NA|few|TRBV2
CASSEALGGFNEKLFF
TGTGCCAGCAGTGAGGCCCTGGGGGGTTTCAATGAAAAACTGTTTTTT
>TRBJ1-5|NA|NA|TRBV19
CASSNFGQGEPQHF
TGTGCCAGTAGTAATTTTGGGCAGGGAGAGCCCCAGCATTTT
>TRBJ1-2|NA|NA|TRBV19
CASSIRSNYGYTF
TGTGCCAGTAGTATACGGAGTAACTATGGCTACACCTTC
>TRBJ2-5|NA|many|TRBV12-3/TRBV12-4
CASSTLQETQYF
TGTGCCAGCAGTACCTTACAAGAGACCCAGTACTTC
>TRBJ1-1|NA|many|TRBV6-5
CASSYTEGSTEAFF
TGTGCCAGCAGTTACACGGAGGGAAGCACTGAAGCTTTCTTT
>TRBJ2-4|NA|many|TRBV6-4
CASSDSGGENIQYF
TGTGCCAGCAGTGACTCAGGGGGGGAAAACATTCAGTACTTC
>TRBJ2-3|NA|few|TRBV7-9
CASSFGGSDTQYF
TGTGCCAGCAGCTTCGGGGGCTCGGATACGCAGTATTTT
>TRBJ2-6|NA|few|TRBV29-1
CSVLTGHRANVLTF
TGCAGCGTTCTTACAGGCCATAGGGCCAACGTCCTGACTTTC
>TRBJ2-3|TRBD2|few|TRBV6-1
CASSTPVLSGGGTDTQYF
TGTGCCAGCAGTACGCCGGTCCTAAGCGGGGGGGGCACAGATACGCAGTATTTT
>TRBJ2-2|TRBD2|NA|TRBV7-6
CASSSSGGATGELFF
TGTGCCAGCAGCTCTAGCGGGGGGGCGACCGGGGAGCTGTTTTTT
>TRBJ1-3|NA|many|TRBV7-2
CASSPVGTGNTIYF
TGTGCCAGCAGCCCCGTGGGGACTGGAAACACCATATATTTT
>TRBJ2-1|TRBD2|many|TRBV19
CASSDGALAVGQFF
TGTGCCAGTAGCGACGGGGCTCTAGCGGTGGGGCAGTTCTTC
>TRBJ2-4|TRBD1|NA|TRBV7-2
CASSLQGTGGRNIQYF
TGTGCCAGCAGCTTGCAAGGGACAGGGGGCCGGAACATTCAGTACTTC
>TRBJ2-3|TRBD2|NA|TRBV4-1
CASSRGLASFTDTQYF
TGCGCCAGCAGCCGCGGACTAGCTTCATTCACAGATACGCAGTATTTT
>TRBJ1-1|NA|many|TRBV27
CASLPQGSNTEAFF
TGTGCCAGCCTTCCCCAAGGGAGTAACACTGAAGCTTTCTTT
>TRBJ2-6|NA|many|TRBV7-9
CATPIQGSGANVLTF
TGTGCCACTCCTATTCAGGGCTCTGGGGCCAACGTCCTGACTTTC
>TRBJ2-3|NA|NA|TRBV4-1
CASSQRVSLFDTQYF
TGCGCCAGCAGCCAAAGGGTCTCTCTCTTCGATACGCAGTATTTT
>TRBJ2-1|NA|many|TRBV12-3/TRBV12-4
CASRSLYNEQFF
TGTGCCAGCAGGAGCCTATACAATGAGCAGTTCTTC
>TRBJ2-7|NA|NA|TRBV18
CASSPGRQSSYEQYF
TGTGCCAGCTCACCGGGCCGCCAGAGCTCCTACGAGCAGTACTTC
>TRBJ2-7|TRBD1|few|TRBV6-4
CASSDWTLGTGVPYEQYF
TGTGCCAGCAGTGACTGGACCCTTGGGACAGGGGTGCCCTACGAGCAGTACTTC
>TRBJ2-1|NA|few|TRBV29-1
CSFSRPDYNEQFF
TGCAGCTTTAGCAGGCCAGACTACAATGAGCAGTTCTTC
>TRBJ2-7|TRBD1|NA|TRBV5-5
CASGKVYGTGYIPSYEQYF
TGTGCCAGCGGCAAAGTATACGGGACAGGGTACATTCCGAGTTACGAGCAGTACTTC
>TRBJ2-1|NA|medium-sized|TRBV20-1
CSAREEKRQQFF
TGCAGTGCTAGAGAAGAAAAGCGGCAGCAGTTCTTC
>TRBJ2-1|NA|NA|TRBV6-1
CASSIQVGEYDEQFF
TGTGCCAGCAGTATACAGGTGGGGGAATACGATGAGCAGTTCTTC
>TRBJ2-1|TRBD2|few|TRBV3-1
CASSPQGSGGYNEQFF
TGTGCCAGCAGCCCTCAGGGCAGCGGGGGTTACAATGAGCAGTTCTTC